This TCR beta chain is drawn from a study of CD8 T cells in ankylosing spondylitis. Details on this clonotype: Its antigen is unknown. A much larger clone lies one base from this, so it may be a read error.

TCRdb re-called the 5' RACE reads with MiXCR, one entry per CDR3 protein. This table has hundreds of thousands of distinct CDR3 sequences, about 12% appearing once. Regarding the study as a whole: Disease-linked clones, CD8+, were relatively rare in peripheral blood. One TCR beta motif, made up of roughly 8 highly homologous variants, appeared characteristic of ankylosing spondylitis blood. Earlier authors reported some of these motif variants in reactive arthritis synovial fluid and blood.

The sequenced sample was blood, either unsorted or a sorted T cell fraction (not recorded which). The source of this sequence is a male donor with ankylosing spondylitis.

The CDR3 protein is CASSSVASYNEQFF. The DNA of the CDR3 is TGTGCCAGCAGTTCCGTGGCCTCCTACAATGAGCAGTTCTTC. The V gene is TRBV7-6, the J gene TRBJ2-1; D unresolved. The germline V and J ends were trimmed by 6 bases and 0 bases, with 9 bases remaining between them. Germline CDR1 SGHVS, CDR2 FNYEAQ. The CDR3 is 14 residues long.